This TCR beta chain was sequenced during a study of CD8 T cells in ankylosing spondylitis. Whole-study findings and limits: Earlier authors reported some of these motif variants in reactive arthritis synovial fluid and blood. Disease-linked clones displayed a CD8+ phenotype and appeared relatively rarely in peripheral blood. In ankylosing spondylitis patients, matched synovial fluid reportedly showed significant enrichment of disease-linked clones.

TCRdb independently ran MiXCR on the 5' RACE reads; one entry per CDR3 protein. Of fewer than 250,000 distinct CDR3 sequences detected, around 25% appear once; the ten largest clones hold more than 6.5%. This clonotype was seen repeatedly, ten times or more. Its cognate antigen is unknown. Germline V gives CDR1 SGHRS, CDR2 YFSETQ. Trimming left V 4 bases short and J 3 bases short, with 20 bases between. The CDR3 extends over 16 amino acids. The receptor was isolated from a male donor with ankylosing spondylitis or in good health (not recorded which). Sequencing input: blood, either unsorted or a sorted T cell fraction (not recorded which). The chain is built from TRBV5-1 and TRBJ2-7; D is tentatively TRBD1 or TRBD2 (6 bases each). CDR3 region: CASSPRNGGRSYEQYF. As DNA, the CDR3 is TGCGCCAGCAGCCCAAGGAATGGGGGGCGCAGCTACGAGCAGTACTTC.